The 3 T cell receptor beta chains presented below share a single source sample, sequenced in a study of tumor-infiltrating lymphocytes in localized non-small cell lung cancer. The protocol was immunoSEQ multiplex PCR, while the TCRdb copy is restricted to in-frame clones and leaves out a portion. The sample carries 5,800 or so clones, approximately 70% recorded once. The sample comprised uninvolved lung tissue not adjacent to the tumor. Receptors were obtained from a human donor with non-small cell lung cancer.

The CDR3 DNA is TGCGCCAGCAGCTTTCAGGACACTGAAGCTTTCTTT. This codes for CASSFQDTEAFF. This rearrangement joins TRBV5-1 to TRBJ1-1, with D unclear. The CDR3 contains 12 residues. V lost 2 bases and J 3 bases, leaving 5 bases between the germline ends. Germline V gene data show CDR1 as SGHRS and CDR2 as YFSETQ. The complete variable domain, with remaining parts taken from reference TRBV5-1 and TRBJ1-1, reads KAGVTQTPRYLIKTRGQQVTLSCSPISGHRSVSWYQQTPGQGLQFLFEYFSETQRNKGNFPGRFSGRQFSNSRSEMNVSTLELGDSALYLCASSFQDTEAFFGQGTRLTVV.

This clone has just a few counts. J is TRBJ2-7 and V is TRBV7-2, with D tentatively TRBD2 (6 bases). Per germline, CDR1 SGHTA and CDR2 FQGNSA. The length of the CDR3 is 15 residues. Trimming pared 3 bases from V and 3 bases from J, leaving 15 bases between. CDR3 nucleotides: TGTGCCAGCAGCTTCCTAGCGAGACCATACTACGAGCAGTACTTC. It translates to CASSFLARPYYEQYF. The full variable domain, with the rest looked up from reference TRBV7-2 and TRBJ2-7, is GAGVSQSPSNKVTEKGKDVELRCDPISGHTALYWYRQSLGQGLEFLIYFQGNSAPDKSGLPSDRFSAERTGGSVSTLTIQRTQQEDSAVYLCASSFLARPYYEQYFGPGTRLTVT.

This clone is judged large. CDR3 region: CAISEGLAGRTQETQYF. The CDR3 bases are TGTGCCATCAGTGAGGGTTTAGCGGGACGGACCCAAGAGACCCAGTACTTC. The rearrangement links TRBV10-3 to TRBJ2-5; 8 nucleotides align to TRBD2. V trimming: 2 bases; J trimming: 1 base; junction bases outside the gene matches: 9. Germline CDR1 and CDR2: ENHRY and SYGVKD. This CDR3 spans 17 amino acids.